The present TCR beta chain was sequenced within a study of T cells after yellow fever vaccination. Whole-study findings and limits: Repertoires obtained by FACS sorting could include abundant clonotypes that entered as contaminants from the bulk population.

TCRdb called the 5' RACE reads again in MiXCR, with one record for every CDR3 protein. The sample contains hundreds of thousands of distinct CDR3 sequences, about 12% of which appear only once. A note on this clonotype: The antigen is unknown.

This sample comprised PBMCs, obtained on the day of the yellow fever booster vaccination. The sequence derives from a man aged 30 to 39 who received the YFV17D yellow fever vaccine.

CDR3 sequence reads: CASSRPSWTGPPEQYF. Here the CDR3 DNA reads TGTGCCAGCAGCCGCCCCTCCTGGACAGGGCCGCCCGAGCAGTACTTC. The V call is TRBV3-1, the J call TRBJ2-7; TRBD1 aligns across 8 bases. The CDR3 covers 16 residues. Germline values: CDR1 LGHDT, CDR2 YNNKEL (reference sequence). Germline trimming cut 4 bases from V and 6 bases from J; bases unmatched to any gene: 14.